Sequencing of this T cell receptor (beta chain) was carried out in a study of blood T cells in healthy people across ages. Comments on this clonotype: Its antigen is undetermined.

The second PCR ran roughly 6 to 11 cycles with a sample-barcoded 5' primer and J-beta primers. Every sample gave at least 3 million paired-end reads containing CDR3. TCRdb re-called the 5' RACE reads with MiXCR, one entry per CDR3 protein. The table has about 1 million distinct CDR3 sequences, 40% to 45% seen once. Germline V CDR1 and CDR2: SGHNT, YENEEA. The CDR3 extends over 13 amino acids. Trimming stripped 7 bases from V and 11 bases from J, with 20 bases between. Each sample used at least 7 million PBMCs. Findings and limits, study-wide: The CMV status of each donor remained undetermined, and this could have confounded shifts in expanded clonotypes. With age, beta diversity per million T cells declined roughly linearly, significantly by 35 to 40.

The source material was blood. This clonotype was obtained from an older woman in good health. The chain combines TRBV11-3 with TRBJ2-5; TRBD2 is a possible D gene (5 bases). The CDR3 region has the DNA TGTGCCAGCAACGTAGATCATATGAGGGAGCAGTACTTC. Translated, it gives CASNVDHMREQYF. Full variable domain (missing parts from reference TRBV11-3 and TRBJ2-5): EAGVVQSPRYKIIEKKQPVAFWCNPISGHNTLYWYLQNLGQGPELLIRYENEEAVDDSQLPKDRFSAERLKGVDSTLKIQPAELGDSAVYLCASNVDHMREQYFGPGTRLLVL.